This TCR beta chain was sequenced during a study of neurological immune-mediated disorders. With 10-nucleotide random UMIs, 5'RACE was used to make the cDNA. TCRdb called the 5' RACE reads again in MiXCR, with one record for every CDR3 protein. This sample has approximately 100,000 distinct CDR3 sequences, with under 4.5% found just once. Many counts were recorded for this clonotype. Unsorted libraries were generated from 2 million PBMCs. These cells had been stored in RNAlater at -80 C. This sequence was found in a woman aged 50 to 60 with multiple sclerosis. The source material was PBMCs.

DNA for the CDR3: TGTGCCAGCAGCCCTAGCGGGGCCTACGAGCAGTACTTC. It is translated as CASSPSGAYEQYF. The V gene is TRBV7-9, the J gene TRBJ2-7, with 9 bases matching TRBD2. In germline, CDR1 is SEHNR, CDR2 FQNEAQ (reference sequence). This CDR3 spans 13 amino acids. J was trimmed by 2 bases and V by 5 bases; bases with no gene match: 1.